This is a list of T cell receptor beta chains from one sample in a study of shared clonotypes between healthy human individuals. Method: immunoSEQ multiplex PCR; TCRdb's copy keeps in-frame clones and lacks some. The sample comprises about 2.3 million clones, approximately 93% of which are singletons, and 0.35% to 0.45% rests with the top ten. The sequenced material came from naive CD4+ T cells from PBMCs. Receptor source: a man aged 18 to 30 in good health. Some clones in this sample may be carry-over from other donors' samples. Both conserved end residues are part of each CDR3. The order of the fields is D gene, J gene, V gene, CDR3 DNA, CDR3 protein. D genes are given only for firm matches.

d_call: TRBD1
j_call: TRBJ1-2
v_call: TRBV28
cdr3_nt: TGTGCCAGCAGTAAACAGGGGGCTCACTATGGCTACACCTTC
cdr3_aa: CASSKQGAHYGYTF

d_call: -
j_call: TRBJ2-1
v_call: TRBV28
cdr3_nt: TGTGCCAGCAGTCAACACTGGGGGGTTGGCAATGAGCAGTTCTTC
cdr3_aa: CASSQHWGVGNEQFF

d_call: -
j_call: TRBJ2-6
v_call: TRBV6-6
cdr3_nt: TGTGCCAGCAGTTACTTCAGCCCCCCTGGGGCCAACGTCCTGACTTTC
cdr3_aa: CASSYFSPPGANVLTF

d_call: -
j_call: TRBJ2-5
v_call: TRBV11-3
cdr3_nt: TGTGCCAGCAGCCCCAGGACGGGACGAACCCAGTACTTC
cdr3_aa: CASSPRTGRTQYF

d_call: -
j_call: TRBJ1-2
v_call: TRBV29-1
cdr3_nt: TGCAGCGTTCAATCTTCCGGTTCCGGTGGCTACACCTTC
cdr3_aa: CSVQSSGSGGYTF

d_call: TRBD1
j_call: TRBJ1-1
v_call: TRBV2
cdr3_nt: TGTGCCAGCAGGGGACAGGGAGGAGGCACTGAAGCTTTCTTT
cdr3_aa: CASRGQGGGTEAFF

d_call: TRBD2
j_call: TRBJ2-7
v_call: TRBV28
cdr3_nt: TGTGCCAGCAGTTCCCCGGCTAGCGGAGTCTACGAGCAGTACTTC
cdr3_aa: CASSSPASGVYEQYF

d_call: -
j_call: TRBJ2-7
v_call: TRBV11-2
cdr3_nt: TGTGCCAGCAGCTTAAGGGACTTCTACGAGCAGTACTTC
cdr3_aa: CASSLRDFYEQYF

d_call: -
j_call: TRBJ1-2
v_call: TRBV18
cdr3_nt: TGTGCCAGCTCACCCGGTCGAGCGGGGGGCGAGGCCGGCTACACCTTC
cdr3_aa: CASSPGRAGGEAGYTF

d_call: TRBD1
j_call: TRBJ1-1
v_call: TRBV25-1
cdr3_nt: TGTGCCAGCAGTGCCTCGACAGGGGAGGCTCAAGCTTTCTTT
cdr3_aa: CASSASTGEAQAFF

d_call: -
j_call: TRBJ1-2
v_call: TRBV5-8
cdr3_nt: TGTGCCAGCTCACCGGATCACAACCCGTATGGCTACACCTTC
cdr3_aa: CASSPDHNPYGYTF

d_call: -
j_call: TRBJ1-3
v_call: TRBV19
cdr3_nt: TGTGCCAGTAGAGCCGGGACAATTGGAAACACCATATATTTT
cdr3_aa: CASRAGTIGNTIYF

d_call: TRBD2
j_call: TRBJ2-7
v_call: TRBV28
cdr3_nt: TGTGCCAGCAGTCCGACGTCTGGGAGGGCCTCCGAGCAGTACTTC
cdr3_aa: CASSPTSGRASEQYF